Below are 28 T cell receptor beta chains sequenced from a single sample in a study of T cells in Graves' hyperthyroidism and ophthalmopathy. Using RNA transcripts as the source, TCR beta CDR3 regions were amplified. The HTBI primer set drove a first-round RT-PCR of the TCR CDR3. TCRdb processed the multiplex PCR reads anew with MiXCR; each CDR3 protein has one entry. In the table there are hundreds of thousands of distinct CDR3 sequences, less than 15% of which are singletons. What was sequenced was blood. The receptors shown here come from a woman between 18 and 29 years old with Graves' hyperthyroidism.

There are many counts of this clonotype. The chain combines TRBV6-1 with TRBJ2-7; D gene unclear. This CDR3 is built from 11 residues. Trimming removed 1 base at V and 4 bases at J, with 2 bases between. Germline CDR1 reads MNHNS; CDR2 reads SASEGT. The CDR3 bases are TGTGCCAGCAGTGAAGGGTACGAGCAGTACTTC. Translation: CASSEGYEQYF.

This clonotype was counted only a few times. The CDR3 loop reads CASSLRTGSASGANVLTF. The DNA for the CDR3 is TGTGCCAGCAGCCTCAGGACAGGATCCGCTTCCGGGGCCAACGTCCTGACTTTC. The chain is built from TRBV14 and TRBJ2-6, with 7 bases that match TRBD1. The CDR3 is 18 residues long. The V gene end was trimmed by 4 bases and the J gene end by 4 bases; junction bases not matched to a gene: 13. The germline V gene has CDR1 SGHDN and CDR2 FVKESK.

The J gene is TRBJ1-2, the V gene TRBV20-1; D remains ambiguous. The CDR3 has 14 residues. Trimming took 2 bases from V and 1 from J, leaving 11 bases between them. Germline lookup yields CDR1 DFQATT and CDR2 SNEGSKA (reference sequence). CDR3: CSARMHGNNYGYTF. DNA of the CDR3: TGCAGTGCTAGAATGCACGGGAATAACTATGGCTACACCTTC.

The table lists this clonotype with many counts. V usage is TRBV4-2 and J usage is TRBJ2-1, with D possibly called TRBD1 or TRBD2 (5 bases each). The CDR3 has 13 amino acids. Germline V CDR1 and CDR2: LGHNA, YNFKEQ. The CDR3 reads CATGDAAYNEQFF. The CDR3 DNA is TGTGCTACCGGGGACGCCGCCTACAATGAGCAGTTCTTC.

Note on this clonotype: This may stem from a read error, because a much larger clone lies one nucleotide away. The CDR3 protein is CVSSPWSGTDGYTF. CDR3 in DNA: TGTGTCAGCAGTCCATGGTCCGGGACAGATGGCTACACCTTC. The gene calls are TRBV3-1 and TRBJ1-2; 7 nucleotides match TRBD1. CDR3 length: 14 amino acids. The V gene's germline CDR1 is LGHDT and CDR2 YNNKEL (reference sequence).

About this clonotype: A much larger clone sits a single nucleotide away, making a read error possible. V usage is TRBV10-3 and J usage is TRBJ1-1; D is ambiguous. The CDR3 extends over 14 amino acids. Germline CDR1 is ENHRY and CDR2 is SYGVKD. The CDR3 DNA reads as TGTGCCATCAGGGAGTCGCAAGCCCACACTGGAGCTTTCTTT. Translated, it gives CAIRESQAHTGAFF.

This clonotype was counted ten times or more. The rearrangement joins TRBV12-3 or TRBV12-4 to TRBJ2-1; 12 bases agree with TRBD1. J was trimmed by 5 bases and V by 3 bases; bases with no gene match: 2. The CDR3 is made up of 15 amino acids. This CDR3 is CASSFRDRGHNEQFF. The CDR3 DNA sequence: TGTGCCAGCAGTTTCCGGGACAGGGGGCACAATGAGCAGTTCTTC.

This clonotype occurred many times. J is TRBJ1-6 and V is TRBV5-1; TRBD1 agrees at 10 bases. The CDR3 length is 15 residues. Germline V gene sequence: CDR1 SGHRS, CDR2 YFSETQ. Trimming removed 3 bases from V and 9 bases from J; junction bases left unmatched: 6. The CDR3 sequence: CASSSEGQGSSPLHF. For the CDR3, the DNA is TGCGCCAGCAGCTCGGAGGGACAGGGGAGTTCACCCCTCCACTTT.

The chain uses TRBV11-2 and TRBJ2-7, with D perhaps assigned TRBD1 or TRBD2 (6 bases each). CDR3 length: 15 residues. Trimming removed 4 bases at V and 3 bases at J, with 16 bases between. CDR1 and CDR2 from the germline V gene are SGHAT and FQNNGV. CDR3 protein: CASSYPEGGGYEQYF. The CDR3 bases are TGTGCCAGCAGCTATCCCGAAGGGGGAGGCTACGAGCAGTACTTC.

The gene calls are TRBV25-1 and TRBJ1-1; tentatively, D is TRBD1 (5 bases). Deletions cut 2 bases from V and 4 bases from J, with 11 bases between. Germline V gives CDR1 MGHDK, CDR2 SYGVNS. This CDR3 is built from 14 residues. The CDR3 sequence is CASSEGGVATEAFF. CDR3 DNA sequence: TGTGCCAGCAGTGAAGGAGGGGTCGCCACTGAAGCTTTCTTT.

This clonotype was observed a few times. The genes are TRBV27 and TRBJ1-4; TRBD1 might be the D (6 bases). CDR1 MNHEY and CDR2 SMNVEV come from the germline V gene (reference sequence). V was pared by 3 bases and J by 7 bases, with 12 bases between. This CDR3 has 14 amino acids. This CDR3 reads CASSLTAGAEKLFF. CDR3 DNA: TGTGCCAGCAGTTTGACGGCGGGGGCTGAAAAACTGTTTTTT.

This clonotype was counted at least ten times. The V call is TRBV6-2 or TRBV6-3, the J call TRBJ2-6; the D is unclear. V gave up 0 bases and J gave up 0 bases, with 9 bases separating them. The CDR3 loop spans 17 amino acids. Germline V lookup: CDR1 MNHEY, CDR2 SVGEGT. The CDR3 loop is CASSYSREDSGANVLTF. As DNA, the CDR3 is TGTGCCAGCAGTTACTCGAGAGAAGACTCTGGGGCCAACGTCCTGACTTTC.

About this clonotype itself: The conserved phenylalanine or tryptophan is not found at the CDR3 terminus, so this likely reflects a read error. The genes are TRBV12-3 or TRBV12-4 and TRBJ2-2, with D maybe TRBD1 (6 bases). CDR3 size: 18 residues. Trimming left V 2 bases short and J 0 bases short, with 16 bases between. DNA of the CDR3: TGTGCCAGCAGTTTATGGCTAGCAGGGGCCCCGAACACCGGGGAGCTGTTTTCT. It is translated as CASSLWLAGAPNTGELFS.

This clonotype was observed many times. The chain recombines TRBV12-5 with TRBJ2-1; D gene uncertain. Germline V gene sequence: CDR1 LGHNT, CDR2 FRNRAP. Trimming shortened V by 8 bases and J by 9 bases, and 2 bases separated the two germline ends. The CDR3 sequence is 8 residues long. CDR3 bases: TGTGCTAGTATTGAGCAGTTCTTC. As protein: CASIEQFF.

This clonotype has ten or more counts. This chain links TRBV28 with TRBJ2-5; 11 bases match TRBD2. The CDR3 has 14 residues. CDR1 is MDHEN and CDR2 is SYDVKM in the germline V gene. J gave up 7 bases and V 3 bases, and 4 bases lay outside the gene matches. Written as DNA, the CDR3 is TGTGCCAGCAGTTTGGGACTAGCGGCGCGGACCCAGTACTTC. It codes for CASSLGLAARTQYF.

This clonotype was detected many times. The chain combines TRBV12-3 or TRBV12-4 with TRBJ2-7, with 10 bases that match TRBD2. The trim removed 5 bases at V and 7 bases at J, leaving 8 bases unmatched. The CDR3 length is 14 residues. CDR3 amino acids: CASSPWTSGEEQYF. CDR3 coding DNA: TGTGCCAGCAGTCCCTGGACTAGCGGAGAAGAGCAGTACTTC.

This sequence joins TRBV28 and TRBJ1-5; TRBD1 aligns across 7 bases. CDR1 is MDHEN and CDR2 is SYDVKM in the germline V gene. V lost 5 bases, J lost 2 bases, and 9 bases stayed unmatched. The length of the CDR3 is 16 residues. As DNA, the CDR3 is TGTGCCAGCAGTGCAAGACAGGGAGTGGGCAATCAGCCCCAGCATTTT. Protein product: CASSARQGVGNQPQHF.

The genes are TRBV5-8 and TRBJ2-3, with TRBD1 matching over 8 bases. Germline CDR1 SGHTS, CDR2 YDEGEE. Losses at the gene ends were 4 bases for V and 4 bases for J; bases not matched to a gene: 8. The CDR3 is 15 residues long. The CDR3 coding sequence is TGTGCCAGCAGCCACGGAGGACAGGGCTCAGATACGCAGTATTTT. It yields the protein CASSHGGQGSDTQYF.

This clonotype was seen at least ten times. The rearrangement joins TRBV27 to TRBJ1-2, with TRBD1 as a possible D gene (6 bases). V gave up 3 bases and J gave up 0 bases, with 11 bases separating them. Germline lookup yields CDR1 MNHEY and CDR2 SMNVEV (reference sequence). The CDR3 consists of 15 residues. The chain's CDR3 is CASSFSTGPNYGYTF. The CDR3 nucleotides are TGTGCCAGCAGTTTTTCGACAGGCCCTAACTATGGCTACACCTTC.

This clonotype was seen many times. The J gene is TRBJ1-5, the V gene TRBV15, with a weak D call TRBD1 (6 bases). V shed 0 bases and J shed 5 bases, with 17 bases lying between them. Looked up from germline, CDR1 is LNHNV and CDR2 is YYDKDF (reference sequence). The CDR3 consists of 17 residues. The CDR3 DNA is TGTGCCACCAGCAGAGATGGGGACACCCTGCAAGATCAGCCCCAGCATTTT. This translates into CATSRDGDTLQDQPQHF.

The CDR3 is CSARGGLAGVYDNEQFF. CDR3 bases: TGCAGTGCTAGAGGGGGACTAGCGGGAGTGTATGACAATGAGCAGTTCTTC. This chain connects TRBV20-1 to TRBJ2-1, with 14 nucleotides matching TRBD2. The V gene end was trimmed by 1 base and the J gene end by 5 bases; junction bases not matched to a gene: 7. Germline CDR1 is DFQATT and CDR2 is SNEGSKA (reference sequence). This CDR3 is 17 amino acids long.

This clonotype was seen ten or more times. This chain joins TRBV6-1 and TRBJ2-7, with D uncertain. The CDR3 is 12 residues long. Germline V gives CDR1 MNHNS, CDR2 SASEGT. With 1 base removed from V and 2 bases from J, the gap between germline ends came to 3 bases. CDR3 coding DNA: TGTGCCAGCAGTGAAGTTACCTACGAGCAGTACTTC. It is translated as CASSEVTYEQYF.

This clonotype has at least ten counts. The chain couples TRBV30 to TRBJ2-7; D remains unclear. The V and J ends lost 4 bases and 6 bases respectively, with 13 bases between them. The CDR3 loop spans 12 amino acids. Germline lookup yields CDR1 GTSNPN and CDR2 SVGIG (reference sequence). Written as DNA, the CDR3 is TGTGCCTGGAATGTACTCTTCGGCGAGCAGTACTTC. This sequence encodes CAWNVLFGEQYF.

This clonotype was recorded many times. The chain employs TRBV2 and TRBJ1-5; D remains ambiguous. The germline CDR1 and CDR2 sequences are SNHLY and FYNNEI. The CDR3 sequence is 14 residues long. V lost 4 bases and J 0 bases, leaving 7 bases between the germline ends. CDR3 residues: CASSGAASNQPQHF. In DNA form, the CDR3 reads TGTGCCAGCAGTGGGGCAGCTAGCAATCAGCCCCAGCATTTT.

V is TRBV7-2 and J is TRBJ2-2, with 10 bases aligning to TRBD1. Germline CDR1 SGHTA, CDR2 FQGNSA. The J segment lost 6 bases and the V segment lost 5 bases, leaving 12 bases of the junction unmatched. CDR3 length equals 17 residues. The CDR3 sequence is CASSLRPGTGDPGELFF. The CDR3, as DNA: TGTGCCAGCAGCCTCCGCCCCGGGACAGGGGATCCCGGGGAGCTGTTTTTT.

This clonotype was counted ten times or more. V gene TRBV27 combines with J gene TRBJ2-7; possibly TRBD1 for D (7 bases). Germline lookup yields CDR1 MNHEY and CDR2 SMNVEV (reference sequence). The length of the CDR3 is 15 residues. V lost 2 bases, J lost 3 bases, and 14 bases lay in between. The CDR3 nucleotides are TGTGCCAGCAGTTTACAAGGCAGGGGGGTCTACGAGCAGTACTTC. Translated, it gives CASSLQGRGVYEQYF.

This clonotype was counted at least ten times. This chain uses TRBV27 with TRBJ1-5; 8 bases are a match to TRBD1. Germline lookup yields CDR1 MNHEY and CDR2 SMNVEV (reference sequence). The trim removed 10 bases at V and 1 base at J, leaving 3 bases unmatched. CDR3 length: 13 amino acids. CDR3 DNA sequence: TGTGCCACAGGGGGCGTCAGCAATCAGCCCCAGCATTTT. The encoded protein is CATGGVSNQPQHF.

This chain links TRBV6-2 or TRBV6-3 with TRBJ1-1; D is unresolved. Between the trimmed V and J ends, which lost 5 bases and 1 base, there was a span of 11 bases. The CDR3 extends over 14 amino acids. Germline CDR1 is MNHEY and CDR2 is SVGEGT. The CDR3 is CASSGQPRNTEAFF. The CDR3 DNA is TGTGCCAGCAGTGGGCAACCCCGGAACACTGAAGCTTTCTTT.